This TCR beta chain stems from a study of CD4 T cells in relation to SARS-CoV-2 and coronaviruses. About the study: After roughly ten days of antigen culture, PBMC TCR beta CDR3s were sequenced.

With respect to this clone: What it recognizes is unknown.

Repertoires were generated with immunoSEQ multiplex PCR, while TCRdb's copy carries only in-frame clones and drops some. This sample has 43,000 or so clones, with approximately 80% found just once. Sorted naive or memory CD4+ cells met CEF peptides for roughly ten days. CDR3 length: 12 amino acids. V was pared by 3 bases and J by 3 bases, with 9 bases between. Germline loops: CDR1 DFQATT, CDR2 SNEGSKA (reference sequence). Sequencing used naive CD4+ T cells from PBMCs, cultured in vitro. Stated subset: naive CD4+ T cells isolated by negative enrichment. The sequence was collected from an adult with COVID-19. The chain uses TRBV20-1 and TRBJ2-7; D is unresolved. For the CDR3, the DNA is TGCAGTGCTAGTAAAACGAGCTACGAGCAGTACTTC. This codes for CSASKTSYEQYF.